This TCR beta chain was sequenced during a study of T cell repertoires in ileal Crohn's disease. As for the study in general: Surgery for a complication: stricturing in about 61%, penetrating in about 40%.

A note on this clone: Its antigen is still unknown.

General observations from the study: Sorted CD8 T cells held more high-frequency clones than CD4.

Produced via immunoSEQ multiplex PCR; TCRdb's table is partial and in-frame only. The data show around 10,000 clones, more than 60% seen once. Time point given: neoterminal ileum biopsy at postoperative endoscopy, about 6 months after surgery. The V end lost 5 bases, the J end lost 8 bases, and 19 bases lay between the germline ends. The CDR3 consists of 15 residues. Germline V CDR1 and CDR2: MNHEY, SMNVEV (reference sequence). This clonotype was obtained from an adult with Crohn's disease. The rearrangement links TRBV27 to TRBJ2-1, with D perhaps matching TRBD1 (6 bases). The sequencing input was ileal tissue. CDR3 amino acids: CASSGSRGGSDEQFF. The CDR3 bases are TGTGCCAGCAGTGGCTCTAGAGGGGGAAGCGATGAGCAGTTCTTC.